These T cell receptor beta chains were read from a single sample in a study of shared clonotypes between healthy human individuals. The repertoire was sequenced with immunoSEQ multiplex PCR; TCRdb's copy has only in-frame clones and lacks some. The table shows about a million clones, with around 77% occurring only once. The sample was memory CD4+ T cells from PBMCs. The receptor set was obtained from a man younger than 35 in good health. Some clones in this sample may be carry-over from other donors' samples. CDR3s include the opening cysteine and the closing phenylalanine or tryptophan. The D gene is left open where the match is weak. Clone size, where shown, is once, few, many, or a class for clones that have expanded.

J gene	clone size	D gene	V gene	CDR3 DNA	CDR3 protein
TRBJ2-5	NA	NA	TRBV29-1	TGCAGCGTTGAAAGGGCTGGGGCCCACCAAGAGACCCAGTACTTC	CSVERAGAHQETQYF
TRBJ2-7	NA	NA	TRBV28	TGTGCCAGCAGTTTAAGTGCTCTGGAGCAGTACTTC	CASSLSALEQYF
TRBJ2-7	many	NA	TRBV11-2	TGTGCCAGCAGCGACAAGGATTACGAGCAGTACTTC	CASSDKDYEQYF
TRBJ1-2	NA	NA	TRBV4-2	TGTGCCAGCAGCCAACTCGCCGGTACAGGGAGCTATGGCTACACCTTC	CASSQLAGTGSYGYTF
TRBJ1-1	once	TRBD1	TRBV19	TGTGCCAGTAGTATACAGGGGGCAAATGTAGAAGCTTTCTTT	CASSIQGANVEAFF
TRBJ2-1	NA	NA	TRBV29-1	TGCAGCGGCCGGGTACCCAATGAGCAGTTCTTC	CSGRVPNEQFF
TRBJ2-7	NA	TRBD2	TRBV5-1	TGCGCCAGCAGCTTTCTAGCGGGAGGGCCCTACGAGCAGTACTTC	CASSFLAGGPYEQYF
TRBJ2-7	NA	NA	TRBV21-1	TGTGCCAGCAGCAAAAGGCGATTCAGCCAGCGTATCGACTACGAGCAGTACTTC	CASSKRRFSQRIDYEQYF
TRBJ2-7	NA	NA	TRBV7-2	TGTGCCAGCAGCTTAGAGTTAGGCTACGAGCAGTACTTC	CASSLELGYEQYF
TRBJ2-1	NA	NA	TRBV2	TGTGCCAGCAGTGTCGCTGAGGCGTACAATGAGCAGTTCTTC	CASSVAEAYNEQFF
TRBJ2-7	few	TRBD2	TRBV28	TGTGCCAGCAGTTCACTGGGACTAGCGGGAGGCGAGCAGTACTTC	CASSSLGLAGGEQYF
TRBJ2-7	NA	TRBD2	TRBV4-2	TGTGCCAGCAGCCGAGGGGGACTAGCGGGAGGGGGCGAGCAGTACTTC	CASSRGGLAGGGEQYF
TRBJ2-7	NA	NA	TRBV5-5	TGTGCCAGCAGCTTGGCCGGTCCGCCTTTTTCCTACGAGCAGTACTTC	CASSLAGPPFSYEQYF
TRBJ1-1	NA	NA	TRBV4-1	TGCGCCAGCAGCGAAACCAGGGAGAACACTGAAGCTTTCTTT	CASSETRENTEAFF
TRBJ2-1	NA	TRBD2	TRBV5-1	TGCGCCAGCAGCTCCTATAGCGGGAGCTCCTACAATGAGCAGTTCTTC	CASSSYSGSSYNEQFF
TRBJ2-1	NA	TRBD1	TRBV2	TGTGCCAGCAGTCCCGGACAGGGGCGGACCCCGGGGGGAAATGAGCAGTTCTTC	CASSPGQGRTPGGNEQFF
TRBJ2-2	NA	TRBD2	TRBV5-1	TGCGCCAGCATGGTCGGCGGGGGGAACACCGGGGAGCTGTTTTTT	CASMVGGGNTGELFF
TRBJ2-2	NA	NA	TRBV7-9	TGTGCCAGCAGCTTAAGGACCGGGACCGATACGAAGAACACCGGGGAGCTGTTTTTT	CASSLRTGTDTKNTGELFF
TRBJ2-5	NA	TRBD1	TRBV27	TGTGCCAGCACCGACAGGGGGGTCGGGACCCAGTACTTC	CASTDRGVGTQYF
TRBJ1-2	NA	NA	TRBV5-8	TGTGCCAGCAGCTTGACGCAGGGATATGGCTACACCTTC	CASSLTQGYGYTF
TRBJ2-1	NA	TRBD2	TRBV5-1	TGCGCCAGCAGCCTCCCGGGGACTAGCGGGAGTGGTTACAATGAGCAGTTCTTC	CASSLPGTSGSGYNEQFF
TRBJ1-4	few	NA	TRBV18	TGTGCCAGCTCCCGCGGGGCAACTAATGAAAAACTGTTTTTT	CASSRGATNEKLFF
TRBJ1-2	many	TRBD1	TRBV27	TGTGCCAGCAGTCCTCGGACAGGGCTGGGCTACACCTTC	CASSPRTGLGYTF